One sample yielded the 6 T cell receptor beta chains listed below, sequenced in a study of blood T cell repertoires in COVID-19. Clones were sequenced by immunoSEQ multiplex PCR, and TCRdb holds only the in-frame ones, with some missing. Of 180,000 or so clones detected, roughly 83% appear once; the ten largest clones hold approximately 13%. The sequenced sample consisted of PBMCs or T cells enriched from blood (not recorded which). The origin of the receptors is a woman between 55 and 75 years old who had recovered from COVID-19.

This clone was detected once. The CDR3 nucleotides are TGTGCCAGCAGCGTAGGCCCGGGTACTGAAGCTTTCTTT. Encoded protein: CASSVGPGTEAFF. V usage is TRBV9 and J usage is TRBJ1-1; D unclear. The CDR3 has 13 residues. In germline, CDR1 is SGDLS, CDR2 YYNGEE. V lost 0 bases and J lost 5, with 8 bases in between.

The chain carries TRBV6-2 or TRBV6-3 and TRBJ2-3, with 11 nucleotides matching TRBD2. Trimming removed 1 base from V and 2 bases from J; junction bases left unmatched: 5. Germline CDR1 and CDR2: MNHEY and SVGEGT. The CDR3 contains 17 residues. CDR3 DNA: TGTGCCAGCAGTTACTTACTGGGACTAGCGGTCACAGATACGCAGTATTTT. Translated: CASSYLLGLAVTDTQYF.

The CDR3 DNA reads as TGCGCCAGCAGCTCCCCGGACAGGGGGGACACTGAAGCTTTCTTT. This encodes CASSSPDRGDTEAFF. The chain recombines TRBV5-1 with TRBJ1-1, with 10 bases aligning to TRBD1. Germline lookup yields CDR1 SGHRS and CDR2 YFSETQ. The CDR3 runs 15 residues. Germline trimming cut 3 bases from V and 3 bases from J; bases unmatched to any gene: 5.

This chain uses TRBV5-1 with TRBJ2-1; D possibly corresponds to TRBD2 (6 bases). There are 15 residues in the CDR3. Germline V gene lookup returns CDR1 SGHRS and CDR2 YFSETQ. V lost 0 bases and J 6 bases, leaving 13 bases between the germline ends. In DNA form, the CDR3 reads TGCGCCAGCAGCTTGGGACTAGTGGGAATCAATGAGCAGTTCTTC. Protein sequence: CASSLGLVGINEQFF.

This clone appeared a few times. This sequence joins TRBV19 and TRBJ1-1; D is unresolved. V shed 5 bases and J shed 5 bases, with 12 bases lying between them. This CDR3 spans 13 amino acids. In germline, CDR1 is LNHDA, CDR2 SQIVND (reference sequence). CDR3 protein: CASSEIRGTEAFF. The CDR3 DNA reads TGTGCCAGTAGTGAAATTCGGGGAACTGAAGCTTTCTTT.

The chain combines TRBV3-1 (or the pseudogene TRBV3-2) with TRBJ1-5; D is unresolved. V was shortened by 1 base and J by 5 bases, with 9 bases between the two germline ends. This CDR3 has 14 amino acids. Looked up from germline, CDR1 is LGHDT and CDR2 is YNNKEL (reference sequence). The CDR3 sequence is CASSQVAGDQPQHF. CDR3 in DNA: TGTGCCAGCAGCCAAGTGGCAGGCGATCAGCCCCAGCATTTT.